One T cell receptor beta chain is described in this entry. This clone's antigen is unknown. No base quality information exists; no much larger clone differs at one position. Inclusive of the bounding cysteine and phenylalanine, the CDR3 is 14 residues long. Of all the DNA, just the CDR3 is kept, 42 bases in frame from base 1. V loses 6 bases of germline sequence and J loses 2 bases, and the interval between the two ends is 11 bases. The germline V gene (reference sequence) supplies CDR1 LGHDT and CDR2 YNNKEL. The immunoSEQ Assay, a bias-controlled multiplex PCR, was used to amplify TCRbeta CDR3 regions from genomic DNA. From the authors' description of their analysis: Nucleated cell counts per sample were estimated from amplification of reference gene primers within the assay. Sequence reads were collapsed and filtered to measure the absolute abundance of every unique TCRbeta CDR3 rearrangement. Productive Simpson clonality was computed per sample as the square root of Simpson's diversity index over productive rearrangements. TCRdb retrieved this table from immuneACCESS and kept in-frame rearrangements only. Not all clones are present; in checked studies, unresolved V genes account for under half, and no reason is known for the remainder. The DNA gave D and trimming, while V, J and clone size come from that table. The sample table lists 100,000 to 150,000 clones, 80% to 90% of them with a count of one. Of the sample, about 27% is held by the ten largest clones.

Whole blood was collected in K2EDTA tubes by collaborating institutions according to the institutions' own protocols. For TCRbeta analysis, collaborators shipped samples as frozen whole blood, isolated PBMCs, or DNA extracted from either of those sample types. The sample originates from a study of blood T cell repertoires in COVID-19 (dated by TCRdb to about 2020). Broadly, across the study: Samples covering the acute and convalescent phases of COVID-19 were provided by collaborators in the United States, Italy and Spain. The sample metadata nearly always contained a de-identified subject ID, COVID-19 status, age in years and sex. HLA class I and class II types, where available, came from metadata supplied by the sample provider rather than from assay-based typing. The repertoires were released in a freely available public database meant as a resource for research on the immune response to SARS-CoV-2. The samples were drawn from the first 160 participants of the ongoing ImmuneRACE study and from about 1,200 subjects provided by 6 global collaborators. The dataset comprised deeply sampled blood TCRbeta repertoires from subjects exposed to, actively infected with, or recovered from COVID-19. The material from the prospective study consisted of cDNA or gDNA derived from T cells, B-cell-depleted T cells, or PBMCs.

The study at large found these results: The quantity of clinical and demographic metadata differed by source and by participant and was supplied without curation.

The material sequenced was peripheral blood. The TCR comes from a man between 65 and 85 years old with active or convalescent COVID-19. The receptor chain draws on TRBV3-1 (or the pseudogene TRBV3-2) and TRBJ1-5, with TRBD1 tentatively as D gene (5 bases match). The DNA is TGTGCCAGCAGTTCCCAGGGCCGCAATCAGCCCCAGCATTTT. This codes for CASSSQGRNQPQHF.